These 23 T cell receptor beta chains were sequenced from one sample in a study of blood T cell repertoires in COVID-19. Method: immunoSEQ multiplex PCR; TCRdb's copy keeps in-frame clones and lacks some. This table holds around 360,000 clones, 70% to 90% found once. The specimen sequenced was peripheral blood. The receptors here all came from a woman aged 25 to 45 with COVID-19, enrolled during active disease.

V gene TRBV5-1 combines with J gene TRBJ2-3; D remains unclear. The CDR3 consists of 13 residues. Germline V lookup: CDR1 SGHRS, CDR2 YFSETQ. The germline V and J ends were trimmed by 0 bases and 3 bases, with 5 bases remaining between them. The CDR3 region is CASSLVMTDTQYF. The CDR3 DNA reads as TGCGCCAGCAGCTTGGTAATGACAGATACGCAGTATTTT.

The chain joins TRBV27 to TRBJ1-1; 7 bases map to TRBD1. Germline-derived CDR1 and CDR2 are MNHEY and SMNVEV (reference sequence). The junction had 10 bases not matched to a gene; V was cut back by 8 bases and J by 4 bases. This CDR3 has 14 amino acids. For the CDR3, the DNA is TGTGCCAGCGGATATACAGGGGAATTCACTGAAGCTTTCTTT. Its protein is CASGYTGEFTEAFF.

The V call is TRBV27, the J call TRBJ2-5, with TRBD2 matching 12 bases. The germline gives CDR1 MNHEY, CDR2 SMNVEV (reference sequence). V shed 0 bases and J 5 bases; nucleotides not matched to a gene: 1. The CDR3 loop spans 15 amino acids. CDR3 sequence (DNA): TGTGCCAGCAGTTTATCGACTAGCGGGAGTGAGACCCAGTACTTC. It yields the protein CASSLSTSGSETQYF.

CDR3 loop: CASSYSSPGKATEAFF. The CDR3 DNA is TGTGCCAGCAGTTACTCGAGTCCGGGGAAGGCCACTGAAGCTTTCTTT. This rearrangement joins TRBV6-5 to TRBJ1-1; the D is unclear. The CDR3 is made up of 16 amino acids. Germline values: CDR1 MNHEY, CDR2 SVGAGI. V lost 0 bases, J lost 4 bases, and 15 bases lay in between.

The chain couples TRBV6-5 to TRBJ2-7; 9 positions agree with TRBD1. This CDR3 spans 12 amino acids. CDR1 is MNHEY and CDR2 is SVGAGI in the germline V gene. V trimming: 8 bases; J trimming: 6 bases; junction bases outside the gene matches: 5. This CDR3 is CASGRDRAEQYF. For the CDR3, the DNA is TGTGCCAGCGGACGGGACAGGGCCGAGCAGTACTTC.

The chain links TRBV2 to TRBJ2-1, with 9 bases that match TRBD1. The CDR3 contains 13 residues. V lost 9 bases and J lost 6; bases outside the gene matches: 6. CDR1 is SNHLY, CDR2 FYNNEI, per germline. The CDR3 region is CASYGTGSNEQFF. Written as DNA, the CDR3 is TGTGCCAGTTACGGGACAGGGTCCAATGAGCAGTTCTTC.

The V call is TRBV10-2, the J call TRBJ1-5; the match to TRBD1 covers 7 bases. CDR3 length: 17 amino acids. With 0 bases clipped from V and 0 bases from J, the junction kept 5 bases outside the gene matches. Germline V lookup: CDR1 WSHSY, CDR2 SAAADI. In nucleotides, the CDR3 is TGCGCCAGCAGTGAGTCCGGGACAGCCTTTAGCAATCAGCCCCAGCATTTT. As protein: CASSESGTAFSNQPQHF.

This chain uses TRBV4-1 with TRBJ2-7, with TRBD2 matching 8 bases. Trimming removed 1 base from V and 3 bases from J; junction bases left unmatched: 5. CDR3 length: 15 amino acids. Germline V gives CDR1 MGHRA, CDR2 YSYEKL. The CDR3 DNA is TGCGCCAGCAGCCAAGGAGTTAGCGGGAACTACGAGCAGTACTTC. Its translation is CASSQGVSGNYEQYF.

This clone has just one count. This chain links TRBV6-6 with TRBJ2-1; 11 bases match TRBD2. The CDR3 runs to 13 residues. Germline CDR1 is MNHNY and CDR2 is SVGAGI (reference sequence). Trimming took 7 bases from V and 10 from J; bases not matched to a gene: 6. The CDR3 sequence: CASTVAGGEEQFF. In DNA form, the CDR3 reads TGTGCCAGCACCGTAGCGGGAGGGGAAGAGCAGTTCTTC.

V usage is TRBV18 and J usage is TRBJ2-7; a possible D gene is TRBD1 (6 bases). CDR3 size: 14 residues. Trimming stripped 3 bases from V and 1 base from J, with 10 bases between. The germline gives CDR1 KGHSH, CDR2 LQKENI. CDR3 DNA sequence: TGTGCCAGCTCACCGGCAGGGGATTCCTACGAGCAGTACTTC. It encodes CASSPAGDSYEQYF.

The chain is built from TRBV28 and TRBJ2-4, with 9 bases identical to TRBD1. V shed 3 bases, J shed 5 bases, and the junction held 8 bases outside the gene matches. The germline V gene encodes CDR1 MDHEN and CDR2 SYDVKM. There are 16 residues in the CDR3. Here the CDR3 DNA reads TGTGCCAGCAGTTTTATCGGACAGGGGTACGAAAACATTCAGTACTTC. This gives the protein CASSFIGQGYENIQYF.

The V and J genes are TRBV28 and TRBJ1-6, with unresolved D. The V gene's germline CDR1 is MDHEN and CDR2 SYDVKM. This CDR3 has 11 amino acids. Trimming left V 7 bases short and J 6 bases short, with 4 bases between. CDR3 in DNA: TGTGCCAGCAACACTAATTCACCCCTCCACTTT. Its translation is CASNTNSPLHF.

The gene calls are TRBV3-1 (or the pseudogene TRBV3-2) and TRBJ1-1, with 9 bases that match TRBD1. The V segment lost 5 bases and the J segment 5 bases; nucleotides outside the gene matches: 3. Per germline, CDR1 LGHDT and CDR2 YNNKEL (reference sequence). This CDR3 contains 13 residues. The CDR3 sequence is CASSGTGSTEAFF. The DNA for the CDR3 is TGTGCCAGCAGCGGGACAGGGAGTACTGAAGCTTTCTTT.

This clone has a single count. This chain joins TRBV9 and TRBJ2-1; 7 bases align to TRBD2. With V trimmed by 3 bases and J by 9 bases, 3 bases remained unmatched. The CDR3 has 12 residues. Germline CDR1 and CDR2: SGDLS and YYNGEE. This CDR3 is CASSAGGIEQFF. CDR3 nucleotides: TGTGCCAGCAGCGCGGGAGGAATTGAGCAGTTCTTC.

The V and J genes are TRBV5-5 and TRBJ2-7; a weak D match, TRBD1 (5 bases). Trimming took off 0 bases at V and 5 bases at J, with 18 bases between the two ends. The CDR3 covers 16 residues. Germline V gene sequence: CDR1 SGHKS, CDR2 YYEKEE (reference sequence). This CDR3 is CASSLVGLGRGDEQYF. In nucleotides, the CDR3 is TGTGCCAGCAGCTTGGTGGGGCTGGGCCGAGGTGACGAGCAGTACTTC.

This chain uses TRBV20-1 with TRBJ1-6; TRBD1 is a possible D gene (5 bases). Germline V CDR1 and CDR2: DFQATT, SNEGSKA (reference sequence). V gave up 6 bases and J gave up 19 bases, with 16 bases separating them. This CDR3 contains 10 residues. The CDR3 protein is CSARTGDSHF. CDR3 sequence (DNA): TGCAGTGCCCGGACGGGGGACTCTCACTTT.

V is TRBV18 and J is TRBJ2-3, with TRBD1 identical over 7 bases. Germline CDR1 reads KGHSH; CDR2 reads LQKENI. The CDR3 has 14 residues. V was pared by 3 bases and J by 4 bases, with 4 bases of the junction left unmatched. Here the CDR3 DNA reads TGTGCCAGCTCACCGGTAGGGGGCCCAGATACGCAGTATTTT. It translates to CASSPVGGPDTQYF.

This chain links TRBV14 with TRBJ2-5; D is perhaps TRBD2 (6 bases). In germline, CDR1 is SGHDN, CDR2 FVKESK. V was cut by 1 base and J by 1 base, with 10 bases left in between. The CDR3 contains 15 residues. CDR3 coding DNA: TGTGCCAGCAGCCAAGGAGGAGCGGGCCAAGAGACCCAGTACTTC. It yields the protein CASSQGGAGQETQYF. Complete variable domain (other parts from reference TRBV14 and TRBJ2-5): EAGVTQFPSHSVIEKGQTVTLRCDPISGHDNLYWYRRVMGKEIKFLLHFVKESKQDESGMPNNRFLAERTGGTYSTLKVQPAELEDSGVYFCASSQGGAGQETQYFGPGTRLLVL.

This clone was recorded once. This chain links TRBV6-2 or TRBV6-3 with TRBJ1-5, with a possible D match to TRBD1 (6 bases). V was shortened by 2 bases and J by 6 bases, with 14 bases between the two germline ends. Per germline, CDR1 MNHEY and CDR2 SVGEGT. This CDR3 has 15 amino acids. The CDR3 DNA follows: TGTGCCAGCAGTTACCGGCGGGGGCGCGGTCAGCCCCAGCATTTT. As protein: CASSYRRGRGQPQHF.

The gene calls are TRBV19 and TRBJ2-7, with 12 bases matching TRBD2. The V gene's germline CDR1 is LNHDA and CDR2 SQIVND (reference sequence). J was trimmed by 2 bases and V by 4 bases; bases with no gene match: 6. The CDR3 sequence is 16 residues long. The CDR3 loop reads CASSTPLAGGAYEQYF. In DNA, the CDR3 is TGTGCCAGTAGTACCCCACTAGCGGGAGGAGCCTACGAGCAGTACTTC. Drawing the rest from reference TRBV19 and TRBJ2-7, the complete variable domain is DGGITQSPKYLFRKEGQNVTLSCEQNLNHDAMYWYRQDPGQGLRLIYYSQIVNDFQKGDIAEGYSVSREKKESFPLTVTSAQKNPTAFYLCASSTPLAGGAYEQYFGPGTRLTVT.

A word on this clone: The same CDR3 is also encoded by other DNA sequences in this sample. The chain joins TRBV21-1 to TRBJ2-7; TRBD2 was called by the table and not checked on the DNA. TRBV21-1 is designated a pseudogene. The CDR3 sequence is 13 residues long. The CDR3 nucleotides read TGTGCCAGCAGCAAAGCCGGGGTCTACGAGCAGTACTTC. This sequence encodes CASSKAGVYEQYF.

The V gene is TRBV5-1, the J gene TRBJ2-7; 7 nucleotides align to TRBD2. CDR1 and CDR2 (germline): SGHRS, YFSETQ. This CDR3 contains 13 residues. J gave up 5 bases and V 2 bases, and 4 bases lay outside the gene matches. The DNA of the CDR3 is TGCGCCAGCAGCTTCGCAGGGAGGGACGAGCAGTACTTC. Its protein product is CASSFAGRDEQYF. Drawing the rest from reference TRBV5-1 and TRBJ2-7, the complete variable domain is KAGVTQTPRYLIKTRGQQVTLSCSPISGHRSVSWYQQTPGQGLQFLFEYFSETQRNKGNFPGRFSGRQFSNSRSEMNVSTLELGDSALYLCASSFAGRDEQYFGPGTRLTVT.

The chain is built from TRBV28 and TRBJ2-5; D is ambiguous. CDR1 MDHEN and CDR2 SYDVKM come from the germline V gene. V was shortened by 6 bases and J by 5 bases, with 10 bases between the two germline ends. The length of the CDR3 is 12 residues. The CDR3 here is CASSPWRETQYF. The CDR3 nucleotides read TGTGCCAGCAGCCCCTGGCGGGAGACCCAGTACTTC.